This record looks at one T cell receptor (beta chain) sequence and its context. Germline lookup yields CDR1 SEHNR and CDR2 FQNEAQ (reference sequence). CDR3 size: 15 residues. V dropped 1 base and J dropped 5 bases, with 12 bases sitting between them. This entry belongs to a study of blood T cell repertoires in COVID-19. Authors' processing steps: Reference gene primer amplification yielded estimated nucleated cell counts. Some clones are missing from TCRdb's copy, which holds only in-frame ones; the method was immunoSEQ multiplex PCR. D and trimming come from the DNA, and the V and J calls and clone size come from that table. The sample lists 110,000 to 150,000 clones, just under 80% occurring once.

The material sequenced was peripheral blood. This receptor was identified in an older woman with acute or convalescent COVID-19. V gene TRBV7-9 combines with J gene TRBJ2-1; no clear D. As DNA, the CDR3 is TGTGCCAGCAGCTTAGGCTCCTACTTTGACAATGAGCAGTTCTTC. As protein: CASSLGSYFDNEQFF.